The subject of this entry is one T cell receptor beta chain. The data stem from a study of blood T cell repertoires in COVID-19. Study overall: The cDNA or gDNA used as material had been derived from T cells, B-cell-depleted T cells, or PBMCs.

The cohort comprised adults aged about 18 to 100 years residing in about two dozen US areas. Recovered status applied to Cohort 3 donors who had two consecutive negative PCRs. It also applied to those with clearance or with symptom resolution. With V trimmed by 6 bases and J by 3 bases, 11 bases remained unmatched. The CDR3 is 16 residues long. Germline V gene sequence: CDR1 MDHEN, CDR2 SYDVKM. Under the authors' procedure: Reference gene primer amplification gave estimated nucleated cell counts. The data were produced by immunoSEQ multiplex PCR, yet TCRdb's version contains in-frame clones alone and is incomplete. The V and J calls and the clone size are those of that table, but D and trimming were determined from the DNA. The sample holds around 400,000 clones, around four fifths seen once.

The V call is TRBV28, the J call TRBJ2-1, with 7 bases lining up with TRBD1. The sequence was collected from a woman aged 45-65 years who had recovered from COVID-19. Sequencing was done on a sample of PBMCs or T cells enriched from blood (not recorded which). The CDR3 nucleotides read TGTGCCAGCAGGCCAGGGGGACCTCCTTACTACAATGAGCAGTTCTTC. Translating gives CASRPGGPPYYNEQFF.